This entry lists 25 T cell receptor beta chains sequenced from one sample in a study of blood T cell repertoires in COVID-19 (dated by TCRdb to about 2020). Library preparation used the immunoSEQ multiplex PCR assay. TCRdb holds this immuneACCESS table with in-frame rearrangements only. Some clones are missing; in checked studies, unresolved V genes explain under half, and the rest has no known cause. This sample is represented by 300,000 or so clones; just under 90% of them were singletons. Less than 3% of the sample is in the top ten clones. The sequenced material came from PBMCs or T cells enriched from blood (not recorded which). All receptors come from a woman aged 45-59 years who had been exposed to COVID-19.

This clone has just one count. V usage is TRBV19 and J usage is TRBJ2-7, with D maybe TRBD1 (6 bases). From germline, CDR1 is LNHDA and CDR2 SQIVND (reference sequence). This CDR3 contains 13 residues. V was shortened by 6 bases and J by 1 base, with 10 bases between the two germline ends. CDR3 DNA sequence: TGTGCCAGTAGAAAACAGGGTTCCTACGAGCAGTACTTC. Protein: CASRKQGSYEQYF.

The rearrangement joins TRBV4-2 to TRBJ2-5; TRBD2 aligns across 10 bases. V lost 2 bases and J lost 5; bases outside the gene matches: 5. Germline lookup yields CDR1 LGHNA and CDR2 YNFKEQ. This CDR3 region has 15 residues. The CDR3 DNA sequence: TGTGCCAGCAGCCAAAGCGGGGGGGCCGTCGAGACCCAGTACTTC. It codes for CASSQSGGAVETQYF.

The J gene is TRBJ2-1, the V gene TRBV27; 8 nucleotides line up with TRBD2. V lost 3 bases and J lost 6; bases outside the gene matches: 16. Looked up from germline, CDR1 is MNHEY and CDR2 is SMNVEV (reference sequence). This CDR3 is built from 18 residues. CDR3 residues: CASSFFPISGGASNEQFF. CDR3 DNA sequence: TGTGCCAGCAGTTTTTTCCCCATCTCCGGGGGGGCCAGCAATGAGCAGTTCTTC.

The rearrangement uses TRBV2 and TRBJ2-2, with D maybe TRBD1 (5 bases). The germline V and J ends were trimmed by 4 bases and 7 bases, with 10 bases remaining between them. Germline values: CDR1 SNHLY, CDR2 FYNNEI. This CDR3 comprises 13 residues. The CDR3 reads CASSGQGDGELFF. Here the CDR3 DNA reads TGTGCCAGCAGTGGGCAGGGCGACGGGGAGCTGTTTTTT.

V gene TRBV7-9 combines with J gene TRBJ1-1; D unclear. Germline CDR1 and CDR2: SEHNR and FQNEAQ (reference sequence). This CDR3 has 13 amino acids. V was cut by 1 base and J by 13 bases, with 16 bases left in between. Here the CDR3 DNA reads TGTGCCAGCAGCTTAGAAGCGGGATCGGGTTATTTCTTT. Translation gives CASSLEAGSGYFF.

This clone was found once. The rearrangement links TRBV29-1 to TRBJ1-1, with a weak D call TRBD1 (5 bases). The germline V and J ends were trimmed by 6 bases and 1 base, with 15 bases remaining between them. The CDR3 extends over 14 amino acids. Germline V gives CDR1 SQVTM, CDR2 ANQGSEA. The CDR3 bases are TGCAGCGTCCAACGTAGGGGCGAGAACACTGAAGCTTTCTTT. Translated: CSVQRRGENTEAFF.

V is TRBV29-1 and J is TRBJ1-1; TRBD1 agrees at 8 bases. This CDR3 is 13 amino acids long. With V trimmed by 3 bases and J by 6 bases, 6 bases remained unmatched. The germline gives CDR1 SQVTM, CDR2 ANQGSEA. The CDR3 nucleotides read TGCAGCGTTGACAGGGGGCCTGTCGCTGAAGCTTTCTTT. This encodes CSVDRGPVAEAFF.

V is TRBV29-1 and J is TRBJ2-1; no definite D call. This CDR3 is 11 amino acids long. The germline V and J ends were trimmed by 2 bases and 10 bases, with 9 bases remaining between them. Germline V gene sequence: CDR1 SQVTM, CDR2 ANQGSEA. CDR3 nucleotides: TGCAGCGTTGAAAGAGAGTGGGAGCAGTTCTTC. Protein sequence: CSVEREWEQFF.

The chain is built from TRBV30 and TRBJ1-2; possibly TRBD1 for D (6 bases). Per germline, CDR1 GTSNPN and CDR2 SVGIG (reference sequence). V was clipped by 2 bases and J by 4 bases, with 17 bases between them. The CDR3 has 15 residues. The CDR3 DNA follows: TGTGCCTGGAGTCCGAGGGGGGGCTCTAGCTATGGCTACACCTTC. Amino acids: CAWSPRGGSSYGYTF. The full variable domain, in which reference TRBV30 and TRBJ1-2 provide the parts outside the CDR3, is SQTIHQWPATLVQPVGSPLSLECTVEGTSNPNLYWYRQAAGRGLQLLFYSVGIGQISSEVPQNLSASRPQDRQFILSSKKLLLSDSGFYLCAWSPRGGSSYGYTFGSGTRLTVV.

This sequence joins TRBV11-2 and TRBJ2-4, with D tentatively TRBD1 (6 bases). V shed 5 bases and J shed 1 base, with 24 bases lying between them. This CDR3 is 19 amino acids long. Germline V gene sequence: CDR1 SGHAT, CDR2 FQNNGV. The CDR3 DNA follows: TGTGCCAGCAGCCCACGCGCAGGGGTGACGGTCGGTGCCAAAAACATTCAGTACTTC. This encodes CASSPRAGVTVGAKNIQYF.

This chain connects TRBV25-1 to TRBJ1-4; D ambiguous. Germline V lookup: CDR1 MGHDK, CDR2 SYGVNS. The ends were cut back, 1 base at V and 5 bases at J, with 8 bases in the middle. The CDR3 totals 14 residues. This chain's CDR3 is CASSESGLNEKLFF. As DNA, the CDR3 is TGTGCCAGCAGTGAATCAGGCCTCAATGAAAAACTGTTTTTT.

This clone was counted a single time. J is TRBJ1-5 and V is TRBV5-1; 8 positions agree with TRBD1. CDR1 is SGHRS, CDR2 YFSETQ, per germline. After removal of 0 bases from V and 6 bases from J, the junction contained 5 bases not matched to a gene. This CDR3 has 15 amino acids. CDR3 DNA sequence: TGCGCCAGCAGCTTGGGAGTACAGGGGGGTCAGCCCCAGCATTTT. Protein sequence: CASSLGVQGGQPQHF. The variable domain in full, with the rest retrieved from reference TRBV5-1 and TRBJ1-5, is KAGVTQTPRYLIKTRGQQVTLSCSPISGHRSVSWYQQTPGQGLQFLFEYFSETQRNKGNFPGRFSGRQFSNSRSEMNVSTLELGDSALYLCASSLGVQGGQPQHFGDGTRLSIL.

This clone was picked up one time. The chain recombines TRBV5-5 with TRBJ1-5, with TRBD1 matching 7 bases. J gave up 3 bases and V 6 bases, and 12 bases lay outside the gene matches. The CDR3 is made up of 16 amino acids. Looked up from germline, CDR1 is SGHKS and CDR2 is YYEKEE (reference sequence). CDR3 residues: CASTPGRGLNNQPQHF. CDR3 DNA sequence: TGTGCCAGCACCCCGGGAAGGGGGCTCAACAATCAGCCCCAGCATTTT.

The chain couples TRBV30 to TRBJ1-1; TRBD1 matches at 8 bases. The CDR3 consists of 16 residues. Germline V gives CDR1 GTSNPN, CDR2 SVGIG (reference sequence). The ends lost 2 bases at V and 5 bases at J; junction bases unmatched: 13. CDR3 in amino acids: CAWSLITGGRGTEAFF. The CDR3 DNA is TGTGCCTGGAGTTTAATAACAGGGGGAAGGGGGACTGAAGCTTTCTTT.

The V call is TRBV5-5, the J call TRBJ1-1, with TRBD1 as a possible D gene (5 bases). CDR3 length equals 14 residues. Trimming cost V 4 bases and J 1 base, with 11 bases left between them. The germline gives CDR1 SGHKS, CDR2 YYEKEE (reference sequence). This CDR3 is CASSARQGNTEAFF. The CDR3 DNA reads as TGTGCCAGCAGCGCGCGCCAGGGGAACACTGAAGCTTTCTTT. The full variable domain, with the rest looked up from reference TRBV5-5 and TRBJ1-1, is DAGVTQSPTHLIKTRGQQVTLRCSPISGHKSVSWYQQVLGQGPQFIFQYYEKEERGRGNFPDRFSARQFPNYSSELNVNALLLGDSALYLCASSARQGNTEAFFGQGTRLTVV.

V usage is TRBV6-5 and J usage is TRBJ1-6, with TRBD1 identical over 9 bases. The CDR3 contains 15 residues. From germline, CDR1 is MNHEY and CDR2 SVGAGI. V lost 1 base to trimming and J lost 5 bases; unmatched junction nucleotides: 0. The chain's CDR3 is CASSYWDRDNSPLHF. DNA for the CDR3: TGTGCCAGCAGTTACTGGGACAGGGATAATTCACCCCTCCACTTT.

The V call is TRBV30, the J call TRBJ2-7; D may be TRBD1 (5 bases). The CDR3 consists of 14 residues. The V gene lost 0 bases and the J gene lost 3 bases, with 12 bases spanning the gap. CDR1 is GTSNPN and CDR2 is SVGIG in the germline V gene (reference sequence). The DNA of the CDR3 is TGTGCCTGGAGTGTACCAGGGTCGTTCTACGAGCAGTACTTC. Translated: CAWSVPGSFYEQYF.

The chain couples TRBV28 to TRBJ2-7; the D is unclear. V was cut by 10 bases and J by 3 bases, with 19 bases left in between. This CDR3 region has 14 residues. Per germline, CDR1 MDHEN and CDR2 SYDVKM. CDR3 sequence reads: CATRSPRPHYEQYF. The CDR3 nucleotides read TGTGCCACCCGATCCCCCAGGCCCCACTACGAGCAGTACTTC.

The chain employs TRBV5-6 and TRBJ1-2, with 7 nucleotides matching TRBD1. Germline CDR1 reads SGHDT; CDR2 reads YYEEEE. CDR3 length: 14 residues. Trimming cost V 6 bases and J 10 bases; bases outside gene matches: 15. This CDR3 is CASTQPGGSVTYTF. The CDR3 nucleotides are TGTGCCAGCACCCAGCCAGGGGGGTCCGTCACCTACACCTTC. Full variable domain (remainder filled in from reference TRBV5-6 and TRBJ1-2): DAGVTQSPTHLIKTRGQQVTLRCSPKSGHDTVSWYQQALGQGPQFIFQYYEEEERQRGNFPDRFSGHQFPNYSSELNVNALLLGDSALYLCASTQPGGSVTYTFGSGTRLTVV.

V is TRBV9 and J is TRBJ2-5; TRBD2 might be the D (6 bases). The V end lost 4 bases, the J end lost 3 bases, and 16 bases lay between the germline ends. There are 15 residues in the CDR3. CDR1 and CDR2 (germline): SGDLS, YYNGEE. The DNA for the CDR3 is TGTGCCAGCAGCCCGAGGGCTCGGGAGAAAGAGACCCAGTACTTC. Amino acids: CASSPRAREKETQYF.

The chain carries TRBV5-1 and TRBJ1-1; TRBD1 agrees at 7 bases. CDR1 is SGHRS, CDR2 YFSETQ, per germline. The CDR3 consists of 16 residues. The ends lost 0 bases at V and 2 bases at J; junction bases unmatched: 7. The CDR3 DNA reads TGCGCCAGCAGCTTGGAGGTGAGAGGGGGCAACACTGAAGCTTTCTTT. Protein product: CASSLEVRGGNTEAFF.

Remarks on this clone: The same CDR3 arises from other DNA sequences in this sample as well. V gene TRBV2 combines with J gene TRBJ1-2; possible D gene TRBD1, 5 bases. Deletions cut 3 bases from V and 4 bases from J, with 9 bases between. Germline V CDR1 and CDR2: SNHLY, FYNNEI. This CDR3 has 13 residues. CDR3 DNA: TGTGCCAGCAGTGAGGGCAGGGTCTATGGCTACACCTTC. Translated, it gives CASSEGRVYGYTF.

The CDR3 DNA reads TGTGCCAGCAGCTTTGACAGGTTCACCGGGGAGCTGTTTTTT. Amino acid sequence: CASSFDRFTGELFF. The rearrangement links TRBV5-6 to TRBJ2-2; weak D call: TRBD1 (6 bases). Germline loops: CDR1 SGHDT, CDR2 YYEEEE. The V and J ends lost 2 bases and 4 bases respectively, with 9 bases between them. This CDR3 comprises 14 residues.

This chain uses TRBV14 with TRBJ1-2; 7 bases line up with TRBD1. This CDR3 spans 14 amino acids. The germline gives CDR1 SGHDN, CDR2 FVKESK. V lost 1 base to trimming and J lost 6 bases; unmatched junction nucleotides: 5. The CDR3 sequence is CASSQAGTVHGYTF. CDR3 nucleotides: TGTGCCAGCAGCCAAGCCGGGACAGTCCATGGCTACACCTTC.

V and J are TRBV10-3 and TRBJ2-7; 7 bases line up with TRBD1. This CDR3 is built from 12 residues. The germline CDR1 and CDR2 sequences are ENHRY and SYGVKD. Trimming cost V 6 bases and J 5 bases; bases outside gene matches: 4. The CDR3 DNA is TGTGCCATCAGCCTCGGACAGGACGAGCAGTACTTC. Translation: CAISLGQDEQYF.